This T cell receptor beta chain emerged from a study of blood T cells in healthy people across ages. The draw of peripheral blood yielded 8.5 to 10 milliliters from each donor. PCR was performed a second time for roughly 7 to 11 cycles using a sample-barcoded 5' primer and a J-beta primer mix. The template-switch adaptor, which had 12 random nucleotides, put a tag on each cDNA molecule. Sequencing recovered at least 3 million CDR3-containing paired-end reads from each sample. TCRdb called the 5' RACE reads again in MiXCR, with one record for every CDR3 protein. The repertoire consists of about 830,000 distinct CDR3 sequences, with roughly 60% occurring once and the leading ten covering 28%. This clonotype has a single count. Germline CDR1 reads MNHEY; CDR2 reads SVGEGT. J gave up 7 bases and V 5 bases, and 7 bases lay outside the gene matches. There are 14 residues in the CDR3.

This clonotype was sampled from a man aged 30 to 45 in good health. Sequencing input: blood. This sequence joins TRBV6-2 or TRBV6-3 and TRBJ2-1, with 8 bases aligning to TRBD2. CDR3 in DNA: TGTGCCAGCAGTCCTAGCGGGTCCAGGAATGAGCAGTTCTTC. Translated: CASSPSGSRNEQFF.